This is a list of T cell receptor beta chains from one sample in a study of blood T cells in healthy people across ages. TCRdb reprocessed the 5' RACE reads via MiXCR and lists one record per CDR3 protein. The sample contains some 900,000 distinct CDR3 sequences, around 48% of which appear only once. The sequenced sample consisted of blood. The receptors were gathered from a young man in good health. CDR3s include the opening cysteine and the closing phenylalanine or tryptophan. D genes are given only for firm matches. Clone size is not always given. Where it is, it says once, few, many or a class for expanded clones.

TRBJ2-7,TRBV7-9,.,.,CASSSRGSPYEQYF,TGTGCCAGCAGCTCCAGGGGTAGTCCCTACGAGCAGTACTTC
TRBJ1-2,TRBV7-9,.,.,CASSPEVAEANYGYTF,TGTGCCAGCAGCCCGGAGGTGGCGGAAGCTAACTATGGCTACACCTTC
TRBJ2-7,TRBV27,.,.,CARRTLGYEQYF,TGTGCCAGGAGGACGCTGGGCTACGAGCAGTACTTC
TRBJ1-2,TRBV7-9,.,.,CASTLTGEKSNGYTF,TGTGCCAGCACCTTAACGGGGGAGAAGAGCAATGGCTACACCTTC
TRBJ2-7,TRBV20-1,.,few,CSLDGGSSYEQYF,TGCAGTTTGGACGGGGGCTCATCCTACGAGCAGTACTTC
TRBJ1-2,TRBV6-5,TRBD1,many,CAGSGGCYTF,TGTGCCGGCTCAGGGGGATGCTACACCTTC
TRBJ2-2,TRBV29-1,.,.,CSVEWGDSTGELFF,TGCAGCGTTGAATGGGGGGATAGTACCGGGGAGCTGTTTTTT
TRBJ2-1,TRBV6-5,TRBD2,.,CASSSLTSGNNEQFF,TGTGCCAGCAGTAGCTTGACTAGCGGTAACAATGAGCAGTTCTTC
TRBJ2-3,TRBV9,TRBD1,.,CASSPRVGQASDTQYF,TGTGCCAGCAGCCCTCGGGTCGGACAGGCTTCAGATACGCAGTATTTT
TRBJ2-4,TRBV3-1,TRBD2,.,CASSPKTSGGARSYIQYF,TGTGCCAGCAGCCCTAAGACTAGCGGGGGGGCGCGTTCGTACATTCAGTACTTC
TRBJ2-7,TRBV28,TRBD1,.,CASSPAGTGGFYEQYF,TGTGCCAGCAGTCCCGCCGGGACAGGGGGCTTCTACGAGCAGTACTTC
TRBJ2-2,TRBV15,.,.,CATSMGGQNTGELFF,TGTGCTACCTCGATGGGAGGACAGAACACCGGGGAGCTGTTTTTT
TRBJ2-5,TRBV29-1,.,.,CSVEGRANQETQYF,TGCAGCGTTGAGGGACGGGCGAACCAAGAGACCCAGTACTTC
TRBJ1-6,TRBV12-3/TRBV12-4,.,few,CASSLAGGTNSPLHF,TGTGCCAGCAGTCTTGCGGGGGGGACAAATTCACCCCTCCACTTT
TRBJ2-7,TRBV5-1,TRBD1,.,CASKEQGALTEQYF,TGCGCCAGCAAAGAACAGGGGGCGCTTACCGAGCAGTACTTC
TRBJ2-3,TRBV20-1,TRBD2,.,CSASPIGLAGGHGVTDTQYF,TGCAGTGCTAGCCCTATTGGACTAGCGGGGGGCCACGGTGTCACAGATACGCAGTATTTT
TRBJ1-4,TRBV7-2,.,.,CASSLDGGREGTNEKLFF,TGTGCCAGCAGCTTAGATGGGGGACGGGAAGGAACTAATGAAAAACTATTTTTT
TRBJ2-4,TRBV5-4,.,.,CARTFDELAKNIQYF,TGTGCCAGGACGTTTGACGAATTAGCCAAAAACATTCAGTACTTC
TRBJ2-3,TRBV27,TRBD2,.,CASSLRPGTSGGAKDTQYF,TGTGCCAGCAGTTTACGGCCCGGGACTAGCGGGGGGGCCAAGGATACGCAGTATTTT
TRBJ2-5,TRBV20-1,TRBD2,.,CSAPAGAGTQYF,TGCAGTGCTCCAGCGGGGGCAGGGACCCAGTACTTC
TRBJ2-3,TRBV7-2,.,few,CASSSQGRGPTDTQYF,TGTGCCAGCAGCTCACAGGGCCGAGGACCCACAGATACGCAGTATTTT
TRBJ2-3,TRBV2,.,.,CASSDQDTQYF,TGTGCCAGCAGTGACCAGGATACGCAGTATTTT
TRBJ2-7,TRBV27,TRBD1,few,CASSSPQQGAHEQYF,TGTGCCAGCAGTTCCCCCCAACAGGGGGCTCACGAGCAGTACTTC
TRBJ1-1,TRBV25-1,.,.,CASGRGGGAPPPEAFF,TGTGCCAGCGGGAGGGGCGGGGGGGCACCACCCCCTGAAGCTTTCTTT
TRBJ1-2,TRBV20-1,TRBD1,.,CSVATGAFNYGYTF,TGCAGTGTCGCGACAGGGGCCTTTAACTATGGCTACACCTTC
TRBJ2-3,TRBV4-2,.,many,CASSQEGPPNTQYF,TGTGCCAGCAGCCAAGAAGGCCCGCCGAATACGCAGTATTTT
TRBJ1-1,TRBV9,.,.,CASSVGGPSAEAFF,TGTGCCAGCAGCGTAGGAGGGCCGAGCGCTGAAGCTTTCTTT
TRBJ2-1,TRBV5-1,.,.,CASSLPPGDEQFF,TGCGCCAGCAGCTTGCCCCCGGGCGATGAGCAGTTCTTC
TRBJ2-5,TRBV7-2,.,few,CASRKPGQSYQETQYF,TGTGCCAGCAGAAAGCCCGGGCAGTCGTACCAAGAGACCCAGTACTTC
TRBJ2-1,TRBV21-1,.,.,CASSKPLGVSYNEQFF,TGTGCCAGCAGCAAACCCCTAGGGGTCTCCTACAATGAGCAGTTCTTC
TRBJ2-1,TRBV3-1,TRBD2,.,CASSQWTSGYTRDEQFF,TGTGCCAGCAGCCAATGGACTAGCGGATACACCAGGGATGAGCAGTTCTTC
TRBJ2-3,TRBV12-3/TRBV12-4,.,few,CASTILGSGDTQYF,TGTGCCAGCACTATCCTGGGGAGCGGGGATACGCAGTATTTT